This entry concerns a single T cell receptor (beta chain). Its target is not known. This entry belongs to a study of cytomegalovirus exposure and HLA in healthy donors. Findings and caveats of the study: There were some V segments, including TRBV6-2 and TRBV6-3, excluded as indistinguishable.

Amplification used 60 Vbeta primers and 13 Jbeta primers. The data were produced by immunoSEQ multiplex PCR, yet TCRdb's version contains in-frame clones alone and is incomplete. The sample comprises more than 130,000 clones, roughly 77% of which are singletons, and about 2.2% rests with the top ten. Germline CDR1 and CDR2: SGHNT and YYREEE (reference sequence). The CDR3 has 13 residues. Trimming took off 0 bases at V and 4 bases at J, with 6 bases between the two ends. Sequencing was carried out using PBMCs. The V call is TRBV5-4, the J call TRBJ2-3; D unresolved. The origin of this receptor is a man aged 25-40 years in good health and CMV-seronegative. The CDR3 DNA reads TGTGCCAGCAGCTTGGCGTTTGCAGATACGCAGTATTTT. Translation gives CASSLAFADTQYF.